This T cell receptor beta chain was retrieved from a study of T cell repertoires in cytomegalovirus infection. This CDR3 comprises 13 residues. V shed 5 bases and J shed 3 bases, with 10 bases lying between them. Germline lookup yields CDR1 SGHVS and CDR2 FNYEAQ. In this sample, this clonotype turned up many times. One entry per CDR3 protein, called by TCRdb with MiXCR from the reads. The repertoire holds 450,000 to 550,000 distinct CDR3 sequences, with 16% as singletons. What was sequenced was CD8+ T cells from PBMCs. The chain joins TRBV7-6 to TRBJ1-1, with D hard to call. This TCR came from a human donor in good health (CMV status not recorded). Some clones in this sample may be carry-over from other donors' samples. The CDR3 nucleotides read TGTGCCAGCAGCCTTGGAGAGGACACTGAAGCTTTCTTT. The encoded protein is CASSLGEDTEAFF. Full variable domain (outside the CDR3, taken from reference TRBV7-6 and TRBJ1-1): GAGVSQSPRYKVTKRGQDVALRCDPISGHVSLYWYRQALGQGPEFLTYFNYEAQQDKSGLPNDRFSAERPEGSISTLTIQRTEQRDSAMYRCASSLGEDTEAFFGQGTRLTVV.